A selection of T cell receptor beta chains follows, all from one sample in a study of T-cell reconstitution after alpha-beta-depleted transplantation in children. TCRdb analysed the PCR reads with MiXCR anew, one entry per CDR3 protein. The table has approximately 290,000 distinct CDR3 sequences, approximately 10% seen once. Sequenced here: peripheral blood, sampled 180 days after TCRalphabeta/CD19-depleted stem cell transplant. Receptor source: a male patient between 2 and 10 years old who had a stem cell transplant for chronic granulomatous disease, so the T cells may come from the graft donor. CDR3s include the opening cysteine and the closing phenylalanine or tryptophan. D genes are given only for firm matches. The size of a clone is reported for some rows only, either as once, few or many, or as a class for expanded clones.

>TRBJ2-5|many|TRBV28|.
TGTGCCAGCAGTTTATTACGTTGGGGAGGAGAGACCCAGTACTTC
CASSLLRWGGETQYF
>TRBJ2-1|many|TRBV6-6|.
TGTGCCAGCACCTCTTCCGGCCAGGTGAAGAAGTTCTTC
CASTSSGQVKKFF
>TRBJ2-7|many|TRBV28|.
TGTGCCAGCAGTTTGTGGGACACCAACTACGAGCAGTACTTC
CASSLWDTNYEQYF
>TRBJ2-1|many|TRBV7-9|.
TGTGCCAGCAGCTTAGATTGGAATGAGCAGTTCTTC
CASSLDWNEQFF
>TRBJ2-1|many|TRBV7-2|.
TGTGCCAGCAGCTCGGACTACTACAATGAGCAGTTCTTC
CASSSDYYNEQFF
>TRBJ2-6|many|TRBV6-2/TRBV6-3|.
TGTGCCAGCAGGGGACCCCCTGGGGCCAACGTCCTGACTTTC
CASRGPPGANVLTF
>TRBJ2-7|many|TRBV6-5|.
TGTGCCAGCAGTTACCCCTACTACGAGCAGTACTTC
CASSYPYYEQYF
>TRBJ2-4|few|TRBV7-9|TRBD2
TGTGCCAGCAGCTTAGGCGGGGGGACTAGATCCTTC
CASSLGGGTRSF
>TRBJ2-7|many|TRBV28|TRBD2
TGTGCCACCCAGCCTAGCGGGAGGGGTGAGCAGTACTTC
CATQPSGRGEQYF
>TRBJ2-1|many|TRBV4-1|TRBD2
TGCGCCAGCAGCAAGACTAGCGGGGAAGAAGAGCAGTTCTTC
CASSKTSGEEEQFF
>TRBJ2-7|many|TRBV9|.
TGTGCCAGCAGCTCAGTGGATGAAGAGCAGTACTTC
CASSSVDEEQYF
>TRBJ2-2|many|TRBV2|.
TGTGCCAGCATGAGGTGGGAAGTGGCGAACACCGGGGAGCTGTTTTTT
CASMRWEVANTGELFF
>TRBJ2-3|many|TRBV29-1|TRBD1
TGCAGCGTTGTCGGGGACAGTGCAGATACGCAGTATTTT
CSVVGDSADTQYF
>TRBJ2-7|many|TRBV5-1|TRBD2
TGCGCCAGCACGGCCGGTAGCGGGTCGTCCTACGAGCAGTACTTC
CASTAGSGSSYEQYF
>TRBJ1-1|many|TRBV5-1|TRBD1
TGCGCCAGCAGCTTGGACAGGGGGCGAAGCACTGAAGCTTTCTTT
CASSLDRGRSTEAFF
>TRBJ2-2|many|TRBV5-1|.
TGCGCCAGCAGCCTCACCGGGGCCTTGGTAGCCGGGGAGCTGTTTTTT
CASSLTGALVAGELFF
>TRBJ2-3|.|TRBV19|TRBD2
TGTGCCAGTAGACAGCGGGAGCGGGGAGATACGCAGTATTTT
CASRQRERGDTQYF
>TRBJ1-1|many|TRBV28|TRBD1
TGTGCCAGCAGTCCGGACAGGCTCACTGAAGCTTTCTTT
CASSPDRLTEAFF
>TRBJ2-5|many|TRBV6-1|TRBD2
TGTGCCAGCAGTCCGGAGCCTAGCGGGGCTCGAGAGACCCAGTACTTC
CASSPEPSGARETQYF
>TRBJ2-3|many|TRBV11-2|TRBD2
TGTGCCAGCAGCTTGATGGTGGGGGGGAGCGGAAGCACAGATACGCAGTATTTT
CASSLMVGGSGSTDTQYF
>TRBJ2-3|many|TRBV7-9|TRBD1
TGTGCCAGCAGTCCATGGCAGGGGGCGACAGATACGCAGTATTTT
CASSPWQGATDTQYF
>TRBJ1-2|many|TRBV12-3/TRBV12-4|.
TGTGCCAGCAGTTCACTCCTTTCCAACTATGGCTACACCTTC
CASSSLLSNYGYTF
>TRBJ2-1|once|TRBV3-1|.
TGTGCCAGCAGCCAAGCATTAAGGGAGCAGTTCTTC
CASSQALREQFF
>TRBJ1-1|many|TRBV5-1|.
TGCGCCAGCAGCCACCCCGGGGGAACGAACACTGAAGCTTTCTTT
CASSHPGGTNTEAFF
>TRBJ2-5|few|TRBV4-2|.
TGTGCCAGCAGCCAGGACCATGTTACCCAAGAGACCCAGTACTTC
CASSQDHVTQETQYF
>TRBJ1-4|.|TRBV20-1|.
TGCAGTGCTAGGGGGGCAACTAATGAAAAACTGTTTTTT
CSARGATNEKLFF
>TRBJ2-3|many|TRBV4-2|.
TGTGCCAGCAGCCAAGCCCTTGGGGTAGATACGCAGTATTTT
CASSQALGVDTQYF
>TRBJ2-1|many|TRBV11-3|.
TGTGCCAGCAGCTTAGGGACCGTAGGCTATGAGCAGTTCTTC
CASSLGTVGYEQFF
>TRBJ2-1|many|TRBV19|TRBD2
TGTGCCAGTAGTATATCTAGCGGGAGACTAAGCGGGCAGTTCTTC
CASSISSGRLSGQFF
>TRBJ2-1|many|TRBV20-1|TRBD1
TGCAGTGCTTACAGGGGAAGGGCCTACAATGAGCAGTTCTTC
CSAYRGRAYNEQFF
>TRBJ2-4|.|TRBV4-1|.
TGCGCCAGCAGCCAAGACAGGGTATCGTACTTC
CASSQDRVSYF
>TRBJ2-7|many|TRBV11-2|.
TGTGCCAGCAGCTTAGCATTCGAGGGCAACGAGCAGTACTTC
CASSLAFEGNEQYF
>TRBJ2-5|many|TRBV20-1|.
TGCAGTGCCATGACTAGAGGTGGGACCCAGTACTTC
CSAMTRGGTQYF
>TRBJ1-4|few|TRBV12-2|.
TGTGGGGGGGGGACAGATAATGAAAAACTGTTTTTT
CGGGTDNEKLFF
>TRBJ2-6|many|TRBV5-1|TRBD1
TGCGCCAGCAGGAAAGGACAGGGATCCAGCGCTGGGGCCAACGTCCTGACTTTC
CASRKGQGSSAGANVLTF
>TRBJ1-6|many|TRBV20-1|.
TGCAGTGCTAGAGACACCGGACTGGGTTCACCCCTCCACTTT
CSARDTGLGSPLHF
>TRBJ2-2|many|TRBV19|TRBD1
TGTGCCAGTAGTCAAAGGACAGGGAACACCGGGGAGCTGTTTTTT
CASSQRTGNTGELFF
>TRBJ2-7|many|TRBV9|.
TGTGCCAGCAGCGTCCACTACCAGGGACACACCCGCGGCGAGCAGTACTTC
CASSVHYQGHTRGEQYF
>TRBJ2-3|many|TRBV5-1|.
TGCGCCAGCGCGGTACAGGTTTTTAGCACAGATACGCAGTATTTT
CASAVQVFSTDTQYF
>TRBJ2-5|many|TRBV6-1|TRBD2
TGTGCCAGCAGTGAACTAGCGGGAGGGCAAGAGACCCAGTACTTC
CASSELAGGQETQYF
>TRBJ2-2|.|TRBV12-3/TRBV12-4|TRBD1
TGTGCCAGCAGGGGTGGGGACAGGGCTGTCGGGGAGCTGTTTTTT
CASRGGDRAVGELFF
>TRBJ1-3|many|TRBV29-1|.
TGCAGCGCATACGACACGAGCTCTGGAAACACCATATATTTT
CSAYDTSSGNTIYF
>TRBJ1-1|many|TRBV7-9|TRBD1
TGTGCCAGCAGCCAGGGGGGGACTGAAGCTTTCTTT
CASSQGGTEAFF
>TRBJ2-1|many|TRBV20-1|TRBD1
TGCAGTGCTAGACCCCCGACAGGGGGCGATTACAATGAGCAGTTCTTC
CSARPPTGGDYNEQFF
>TRBJ2-7|many|TRBV29-1|.
TGCAGCGTTGCGGGGTCCGACTTTAGCTCCTACGAGCAGTACTTC
CSVAGSDFSSYEQYF
>TRBJ2-4|many|TRBV12-3/TRBV12-4|.
TGTGCCAGCAGTTTAGGGCCGGGGGAAAACATTCAGTACTTC
CASSLGPGENIQYF
>TRBJ2-7|many|TRBV30|.
TGTGCCTGCCTTCGACAGTCCTACGAGCAGTACTTC
CACLRQSYEQYF
>TRBJ1-5|.|TRBV15|.
TGTGCCACCAGCAGAGATATGGCCGATAGCAATCAGCCCCAGCATTTT
CATSRDMADSNQPQHF
>TRBJ2-2|many|TRBV7-9|.
TGTGCCAGCGGCAGGGTTTCGGGGGAGCTGTTTTTT
CASGRVSGELFF
>TRBJ2-4|many|TRBV20-1|.
TGCAGTGCTACCGAGGGTGCGGCCAAAAACATTCAGTACTTC
CSATEGAAKNIQYF
>TRBJ2-1|many|TRBV29-1|TRBD2
TGCAGCGTTGAAGACCTAGCGGGAGTACGGAATGAGCAGTTCTTC
CSVEDLAGVRNEQFF
>TRBJ2-3|many|TRBV20-1|TRBD1
TGCAGTGCCCGAGGACAGGGGGCGGATACGCAGTATTTT
CSARGQGADTQYF
>TRBJ1-6|many|TRBV7-8|TRBD1
TGTGCCAGCAGCGCTACAGGGGTAGTGAATTCACCCCTCCACTTT
CASSATGVVNSPLHF